This T cell receptor beta chain was recovered during a study of blood T cell repertoires in COVID-19. The wider study: The study drew acute and convalescent COVID-19 samples from the United States, Italy and Spain. The cDNA or gDNA used as material had been derived from T cells, B-cell-depleted T cells, or PBMCs.

In the source study's methods: From reference gene primer amplification, estimates of nucleated cell counts were derived. Some clones are missing from TCRdb's copy, which holds only in-frame ones; the method was immunoSEQ multiplex PCR. V and J calls and clone size come straight from that table; D and trimming were deduced from the DNA. This table holds under 200,000 clones, approximately 88% found once. CDR1 PRHDT and CDR2 FYEKMQ come from the germline V gene (reference sequence). V lost 3 bases, J lost 0 bases, and 4 bases stayed unmatched. This CDR3 contains 15 residues. This TCR came from a woman older than 75 with active or convalescent COVID-19. This rearrangement joins TRBV13 to TRBJ2-5; 7 nucleotides agree with TRBD1. The sample comprised peripheral blood. The CDR3 DNA reads TGTGCCAGCAGCTTCCGGGACAGCTACCAAGAGACCCAGTACTTC. It yields the protein CASSFRDSYQETQYF. Complete variable domain (other parts from reference TRBV13 and TRBJ2-5): AAGVIQSPRHLIKEKRETATLKCYPIPRHDTVYWYQQGPGQDPQFLISFYEKMQSDKGSIPDRFSAQQFSDYHSELNMSSLELGDSALYFCASSFRDSYQETQYFGPGTRLLVL.